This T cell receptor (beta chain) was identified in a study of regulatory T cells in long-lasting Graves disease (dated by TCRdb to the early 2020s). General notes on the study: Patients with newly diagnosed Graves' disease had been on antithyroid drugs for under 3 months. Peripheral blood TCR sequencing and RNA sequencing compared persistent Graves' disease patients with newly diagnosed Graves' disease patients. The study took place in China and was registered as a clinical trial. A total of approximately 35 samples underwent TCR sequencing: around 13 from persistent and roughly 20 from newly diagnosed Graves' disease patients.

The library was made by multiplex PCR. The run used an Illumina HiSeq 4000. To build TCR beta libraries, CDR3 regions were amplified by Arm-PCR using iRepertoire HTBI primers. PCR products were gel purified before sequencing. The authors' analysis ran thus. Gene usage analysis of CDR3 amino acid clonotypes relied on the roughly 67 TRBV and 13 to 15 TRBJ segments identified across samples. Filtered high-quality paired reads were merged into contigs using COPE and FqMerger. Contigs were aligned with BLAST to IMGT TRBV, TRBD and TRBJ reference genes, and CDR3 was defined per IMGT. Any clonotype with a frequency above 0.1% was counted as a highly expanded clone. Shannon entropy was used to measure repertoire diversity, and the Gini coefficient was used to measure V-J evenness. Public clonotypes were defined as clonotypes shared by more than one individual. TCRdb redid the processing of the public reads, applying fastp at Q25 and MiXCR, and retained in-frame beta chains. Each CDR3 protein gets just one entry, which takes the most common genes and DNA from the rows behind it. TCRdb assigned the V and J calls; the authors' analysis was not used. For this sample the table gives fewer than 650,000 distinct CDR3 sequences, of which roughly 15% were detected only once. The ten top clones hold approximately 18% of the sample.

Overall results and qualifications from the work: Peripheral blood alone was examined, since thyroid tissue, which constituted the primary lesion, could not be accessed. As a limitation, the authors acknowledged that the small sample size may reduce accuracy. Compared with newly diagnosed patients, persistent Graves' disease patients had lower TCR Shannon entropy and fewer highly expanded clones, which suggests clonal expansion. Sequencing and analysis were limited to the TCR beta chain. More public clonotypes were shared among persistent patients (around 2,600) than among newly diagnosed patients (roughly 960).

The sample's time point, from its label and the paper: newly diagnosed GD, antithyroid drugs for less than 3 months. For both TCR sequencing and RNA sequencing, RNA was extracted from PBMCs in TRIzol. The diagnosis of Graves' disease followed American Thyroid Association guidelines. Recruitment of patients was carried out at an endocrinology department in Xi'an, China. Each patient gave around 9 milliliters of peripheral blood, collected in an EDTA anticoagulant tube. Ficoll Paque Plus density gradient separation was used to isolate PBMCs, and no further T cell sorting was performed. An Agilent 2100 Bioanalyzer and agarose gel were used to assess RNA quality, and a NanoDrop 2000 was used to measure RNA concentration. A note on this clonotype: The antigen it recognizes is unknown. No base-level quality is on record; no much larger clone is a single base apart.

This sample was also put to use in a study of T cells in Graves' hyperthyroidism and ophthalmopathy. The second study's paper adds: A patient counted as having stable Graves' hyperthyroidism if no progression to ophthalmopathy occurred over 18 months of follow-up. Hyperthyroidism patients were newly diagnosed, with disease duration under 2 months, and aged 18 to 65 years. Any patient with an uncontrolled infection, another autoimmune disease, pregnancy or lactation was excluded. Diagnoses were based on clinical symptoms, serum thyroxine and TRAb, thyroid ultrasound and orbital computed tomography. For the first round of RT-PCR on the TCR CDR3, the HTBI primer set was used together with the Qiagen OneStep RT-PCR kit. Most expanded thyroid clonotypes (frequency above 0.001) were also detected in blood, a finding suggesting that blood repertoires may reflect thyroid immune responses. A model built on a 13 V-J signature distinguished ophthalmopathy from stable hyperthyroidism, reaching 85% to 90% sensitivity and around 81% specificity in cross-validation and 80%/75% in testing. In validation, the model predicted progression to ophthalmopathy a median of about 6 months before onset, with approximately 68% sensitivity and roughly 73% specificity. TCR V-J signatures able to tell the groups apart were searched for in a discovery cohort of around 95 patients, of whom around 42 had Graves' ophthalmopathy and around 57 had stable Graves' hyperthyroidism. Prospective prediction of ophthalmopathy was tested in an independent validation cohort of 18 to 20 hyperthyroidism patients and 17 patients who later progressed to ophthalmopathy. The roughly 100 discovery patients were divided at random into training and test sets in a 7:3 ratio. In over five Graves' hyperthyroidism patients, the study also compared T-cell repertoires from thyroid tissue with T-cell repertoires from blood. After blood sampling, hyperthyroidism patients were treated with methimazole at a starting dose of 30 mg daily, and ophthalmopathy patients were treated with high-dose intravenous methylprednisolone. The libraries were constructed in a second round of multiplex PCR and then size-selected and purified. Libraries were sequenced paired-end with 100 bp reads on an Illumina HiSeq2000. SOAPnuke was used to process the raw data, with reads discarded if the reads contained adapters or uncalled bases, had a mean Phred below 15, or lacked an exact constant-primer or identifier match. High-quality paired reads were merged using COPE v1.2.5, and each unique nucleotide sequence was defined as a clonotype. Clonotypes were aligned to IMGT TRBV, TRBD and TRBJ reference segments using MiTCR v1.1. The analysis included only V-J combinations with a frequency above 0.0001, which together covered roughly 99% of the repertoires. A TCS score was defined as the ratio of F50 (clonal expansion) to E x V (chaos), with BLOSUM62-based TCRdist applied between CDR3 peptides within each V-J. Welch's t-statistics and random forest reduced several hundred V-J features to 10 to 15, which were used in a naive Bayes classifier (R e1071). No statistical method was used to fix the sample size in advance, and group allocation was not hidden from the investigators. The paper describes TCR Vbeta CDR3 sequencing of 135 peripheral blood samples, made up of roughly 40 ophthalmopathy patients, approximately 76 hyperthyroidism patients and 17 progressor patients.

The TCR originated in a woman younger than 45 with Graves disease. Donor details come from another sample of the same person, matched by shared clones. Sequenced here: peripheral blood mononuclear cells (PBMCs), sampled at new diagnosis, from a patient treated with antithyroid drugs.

The sequenced DNA is TGTGCGGGTCAGGGAGCGTGTATCGGAGAGACCCAGTACTTC. Its protein is CAGQGACIGETQYF. The receptor chain draws on TRBV6-4 and TRBJ2-5; the D segment may tentatively be TRBD1 or TRBD2, each giving 5 matched bases. The CDR3 measures 14 amino acids from cysteine to phenylalanine. CDR3 DNA only is kept here, 42 bases in frame from base 1. CDR1 and CDR2, looked up from the germline V gene, are MRHNA and SNTAGT.